The 10 T cell receptor beta chains presented below share a single source sample, sequenced in a study of graft-versus-host responses after intestinal transplantation. Profiled with immunoSEQ multiplex PCR; TCRdb holds only in-frame clones, not every one. The sample contains just over 3,000 clones, more than 25% of which appear only once. This material consisted of alloreactive CD4+ T cells from a mixed lymphocyte reaction culture, taken before transplantation. Subset in this sample: CFSE-low proliferating T cells sorted from approximately six-day pre-transplant mixed lymphocyte reaction (GvH or HvG direction). The receptors stem from a human patient who was an organ donor for intestinal transplantation.

A few counts support this clone. V is TRBV5-4 and J is TRBJ1-6; TRBD1 might be the D (6 bases). V lost 4 bases, J lost 8 bases, and 13 bases lay in between. From germline, CDR1 is SGHNT and CDR2 YYREEE (reference sequence). CDR3 length: 14 residues. The CDR3 protein is CASSAQGMDSPLHF. Written as DNA, the CDR3 is TGTGCCAGCAGCGCACAGGGTATGGATTCACCCCTCCACTTT.

Only a few counts were recorded for this clone. The V call is TRBV10-3, the J call TRBJ2-7; D perhaps matches TRBD1 (5 bases). Trimming took off 7 bases at V and 2 bases at J, with 12 bases between the two ends. This CDR3 spans 13 amino acids. Per the germline V gene, CDR1 is ENHRY and CDR2 is SYGVKD. CDR3 nucleotides: TGTGCCATCAAAGGGGCGGCAGCCTACGAGCAGTACTTC. Protein: CAIKGAAAYEQYF.

The chain carries TRBV19 and TRBJ1-1, with D unresolved. Looked up from germline, CDR1 is LNHDA and CDR2 is SQIVND (reference sequence). The CDR3 has 13 residues. The V end lost 5 bases, the J end lost 5 bases, and 12 bases lay between the germline ends. The CDR3 loop reads CASSHAEHTEAFF. The CDR3 region has the DNA TGTGCCAGTAGTCATGCAGAACATACTGAAGCTTTCTTT.

The rearrangement joins TRBV6-5 to TRBJ2-1, with TRBD2 matching 9 bases. The CDR3 spans 13 residues. Germline V CDR1 and CDR2: MNHEY, SVGAGI. With V trimmed by 8 bases and J by 10 bases, 9 bases remained unmatched. The CDR3 loop reads CASRAGGFGEQFF. Here the CDR3 DNA reads TGTGCCAGCCGCGCGGGGGGGTTTGGAGAGCAGTTCTTC.

This clone has just a few counts. The CDR3 DNA sequence: TGTGCCAGCATCGCGCCAGGGAGGACCTACGAGCAGTACTTC. This translates into CASIAPGRTYEQYF. J is TRBJ2-7 and V is TRBV6-1; the D gene is possibly TRBD2 (6 bases). The V gene's germline CDR1 is MNHNS and CDR2 SASEGT. CDR3 length: 14 residues. Trimming cost V 7 bases and J 2 bases, with 15 bases left between them.

In its sample, this clone was seen a few times. The chain combines TRBV5-1 with TRBJ2-7; 9 bases fit TRBD1. CDR3 size: 13 residues. V shed 5 bases and J 6 bases; nucleotides not matched to a gene: 6. Germline CDR1 is SGHRS and CDR2 is YFSETQ. The CDR3, as DNA: TGCGCCAGCAGGGGACAGGGATCCACCGAGCAGTACTTC. Translating gives CASRGQGSTEQYF.

This clone was observed a handful of times. V gene TRBV6-8 combines with J gene TRBJ2-3; D is uncertain. Trimming left V 6 bases short and J 2 bases short, with 3 bases between. Per the germline V gene, CDR1 is MNHGY and CDR2 is SAAAGT. There are 11 residues in the CDR3. The CDR3: CASRYTDTQYF. CDR3 bases: TGTGCCAGCAGATACACAGATACGCAGTATTTT.

The rearrangement links TRBV6-1 to TRBJ1-2; D remains ambiguous. V lost 4 bases and J 2 bases, leaving 11 bases between the germline ends. This CDR3 comprises 14 residues. The germline CDR1 and CDR2 sequences are MNHNS and SASEGT. CDR3 sequence reads: CASSGATPNYGYTF. The CDR3 DNA reads TGTGCCAGCAGTGGAGCTACACCCAACTATGGCTACACCTTC.

Comments on this clone: Compared with germline, one end of the junction differs, possibly owing to a read error. V usage is TRBV7-9 and J usage is TRBJ2-5; D remains unclear. CDR3 length: 14 residues. CDR1 SEHNR and CDR2 FQNEAQ come from the germline V gene (reference sequence). The CDR3 DNA is TGTGCCAGCAGTTTAGTGGACGGAAGGGAGACCCAGTACTTC. This translates into CASSLVDGRETQYF.

The chain is built from TRBV6-1 and TRBJ2-7, with D hard to call. CDR1 and CDR2 from the germline V gene are MNHNS and SASEGT. The V end was cut by 2 bases, the J end by 3 bases, with 14 bases between. This CDR3 contains 15 residues. The CDR3 sequence: CASSESLRWGYEQYF. CDR3 bases: TGTGCCAGCAGTGAATCCCTCAGATGGGGCTACGAGCAGTACTTC.